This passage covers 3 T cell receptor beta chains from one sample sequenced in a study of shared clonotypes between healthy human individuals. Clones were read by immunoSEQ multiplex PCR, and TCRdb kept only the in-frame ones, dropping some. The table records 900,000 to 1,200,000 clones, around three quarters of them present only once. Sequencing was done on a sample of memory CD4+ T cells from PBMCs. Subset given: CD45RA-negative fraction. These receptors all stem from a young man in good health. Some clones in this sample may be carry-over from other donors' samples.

The CDR3, as DNA: TGTGCCGGGTCCTCGAGGGCGGGGGAATGGGGCTACACCTTC. Its protein is CAGSSRAGEWGYTF. The chain is built from TRBV28 and TRBJ1-2; D might be TRBD1 (5 bases). The CDR3 length is 14 residues. Trimming pared 11 bases from V and 8 bases from J, leaving 24 bases between. Germline values: CDR1 MDHEN, CDR2 SYDVKM.

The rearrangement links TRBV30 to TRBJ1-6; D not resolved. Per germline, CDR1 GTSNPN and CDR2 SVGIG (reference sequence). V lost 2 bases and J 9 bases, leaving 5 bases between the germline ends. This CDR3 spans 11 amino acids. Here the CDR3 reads CAWSTRSPLHF. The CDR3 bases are TGTGCCTGGAGTACCCGTTCACCCCTCCACTTT.

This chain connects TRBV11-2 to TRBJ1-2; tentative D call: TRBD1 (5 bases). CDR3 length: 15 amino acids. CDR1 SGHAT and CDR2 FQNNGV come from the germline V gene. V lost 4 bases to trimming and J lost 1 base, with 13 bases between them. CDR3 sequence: CASSSLGENNYGYTF. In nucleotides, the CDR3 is TGTGCCAGCAGCTCCTTAGGGGAAAATAACTATGGCTACACCTTC.